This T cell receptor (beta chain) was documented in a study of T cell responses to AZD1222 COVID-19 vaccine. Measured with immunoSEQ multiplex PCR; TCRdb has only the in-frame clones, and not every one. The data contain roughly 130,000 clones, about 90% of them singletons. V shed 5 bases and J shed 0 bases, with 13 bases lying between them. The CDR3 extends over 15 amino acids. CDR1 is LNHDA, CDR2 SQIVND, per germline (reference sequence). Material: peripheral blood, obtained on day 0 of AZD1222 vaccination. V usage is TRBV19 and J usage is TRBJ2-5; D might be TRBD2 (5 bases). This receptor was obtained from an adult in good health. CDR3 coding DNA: TGTGCCAGTAGTGATGCGGACTGGTACCAAGAGACCCAGTACTTC. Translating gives CASSDADWYQETQYF. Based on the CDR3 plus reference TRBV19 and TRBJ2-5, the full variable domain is DGGITQSPKYLFRKEGQNVTLSCEQNLNHDAMYWYRQDPGQGLRLIYYSQIVNDFQKGDIAEGYSVSREKKESFPLTVTSAQKNPTAFYLCASSDADWYQETQYFGPGTRLLVL.